This T cell receptor beta chain was recovered during a study of T-cell reconstitution after alpha-beta-depleted transplantation in children. Broader study findings: In patients about two months after transplant, alpha-beta T cells reportedly arose from several hundred expanded graft clones. When one year had passed after transplant, most T-cell counts and diversity came from newly produced T cells.

This clonotype was found a few times. What it binds is not known. A library of TCRbeta sequences, prepared with unique molecular identifiers, was generated. TCRdb ran MiXCR on the PCR reads and lists one entry per CDR3 protein. The repertoire includes fewer than 1 million distinct CDR3 sequences, about 15% of them detected once, and approximately 5% sits in the top ten. The TCR sequence derives from a male patient younger than 18 who had a stem cell transplant for acute lymphoblastic leukemia, so the T cells may come from the graft donor. The sample was PBMCs, mostly from graft donor cells, taken 360 days after TCRalphabeta/CD19-depleted stem cell transplant.

CDR3 residues: CASSLGRGFSAATSYEQYF. In DNA, the CDR3 is TGTGCCAGCAGCTTAGGGAGGGGATTCAGTGCCGCGACCTCATACGAGCAGTACTTC. The chain joins TRBV11-2 to TRBJ2-7, with TRBD2 as a possible D gene (6 bases). V was shortened by 1 base and J by 4 bases, with 26 bases between the two germline ends. CDR3 size: 19 residues. The germline V gene encodes CDR1 SGHAT and CDR2 FQNNGV. The variable domain in full, with the rest retrieved from reference TRBV11-2 and TRBJ2-7, is EAGVAQSPRYKIIEKRQSVAFWCNPISGHATLYWYQQILGQGPKLLIQFQNNGVVDDSQLPKDRFSAERLKGVDSTLKIQPAKLEDSAVYLCASSLGRGFSAATSYEQYFGPGTRLTVT.